One and the same sample provided the 11 T cell receptor beta chains below, sequenced in a study of blood T cell repertoires in COVID-19. Sequencing was performed with immunoSEQ multiplex PCR; in TCRdb, only in-frame clones are kept and a portion is missing. The table records 250,000 to 350,000 clones, around nine tenths of them present only once. The sequenced sample consisted of peripheral blood. The receptors were sampled from a woman in her thirties or forties who had recovered from COVID-19.

The V call is TRBV19, the J call TRBJ1-5; 12 bases are a match to TRBD1. The junction had 9 bases not matched to a gene; V was cut back by 9 bases and J by 0 bases. This CDR3 is 17 amino acids long. Per the germline V gene, CDR1 is LNHDA and CDR2 is SQIVND (reference sequence). CDR3 in amino acids: CASQPGQGAVSNQPQHF. The CDR3 DNA reads as TGTGCCAGCCAGCCGGGACAGGGGGCCGTTAGCAATCAGCCCCAGCATTTT.

About this clone: This CDR3 is also generated by other DNA sequences in the sample. V gene TRBV10-3 combines with J gene TRBJ2-3, with TRBD2 matching 7 bases. Germline V CDR1 and CDR2: ENHRY, SYGVKD. The CDR3 has 15 residues. With 4 bases clipped from V and 0 bases from J, the junction kept 4 bases outside the gene matches. The CDR3, as DNA: TGTGCCATCAGTGGACTAGCAGCTAGCACAGATACGCAGTATTTT. Translation: CAISGLAASTDTQYF.

In its sample, this clone was seen once. The chain is built from TRBV12-3 or TRBV12-4 and TRBJ1-1; perhaps TRBD1 as D (6 bases). Deletions cut 6 bases from V and 4 bases from J, with 12 bases between. There are 13 residues in the CDR3. The CDR3 DNA follows: TGTGCCAGCAGACAGGGAGGGGGCACTGAAGCTTTCTTT. Its translation: CASRQGGGTEAFF.

The chain combines TRBV5-8 with TRBJ2-2; TRBD2 agrees at 13 bases. With 0 bases clipped from V and 5 bases from J, the junction kept 4 bases outside the gene matches. This CDR3 spans 17 amino acids. Germline V gene lookup returns CDR1 SGHTS and CDR2 YDEGEE. CDR3 residues: CASSLAGTSGTTGELFF. DNA of the CDR3: TGTGCCAGCAGCTTGGCCGGGACTAGCGGGACAACCGGGGAGCTGTTTTTT.

The chain couples TRBV27 to TRBJ2-7; possibly TRBD1 for D (6 bases). This CDR3 contains 14 residues. The V gene's germline CDR1 is MNHEY and CDR2 SMNVEV (reference sequence). V lost 2 bases and J lost 2, with 10 bases in between. This CDR3 reads CASSLRTAAYEQYF. The DNA for the CDR3 is TGTGCCAGCAGTTTACGGACAGCCGCCTACGAGCAGTACTTC.

The CDR3 DNA is TGTGCCAGCAGCTTAGTTTACCAGTCACCCCTCCACTTT. This translates into CASSLVYQSPLHF. The chain uses TRBV7-2 and TRBJ1-6; D remains ambiguous. This CDR3 comprises 13 residues. CDR1 is SGHTA, CDR2 FQGNSA, per germline. The V end was cut by 1 base, the J end by 10 bases, with 8 bases between.

The chain uses TRBV5-4 and TRBJ2-7; D gene ambiguous. The CDR3 consists of 14 residues. Germline V gene lookup returns CDR1 SGHNT and CDR2 YYREEE (reference sequence). With 0 bases removed from V and 5 bases from J, the gap between germline ends came to 12 bases. The CDR3 region has the DNA TGTGCCAGCAGCTTGGGTGGAAGCGACCACGAGCAGTACTTC. Its protein is CASSLGGSDHEQYF.

As to this clone: Other DNA variants within this sample encode the same CDR3. V is TRBV5-4 and J is TRBJ2-7; maybe TRBD1 (5 bases). This CDR3 contains 12 residues. Between the trimmed V and J ends, which lost 5 bases and 4 bases, there was a span of 10 bases. Germline-derived CDR1 and CDR2 are SGHNT and YYREEE (reference sequence). This CDR3 reads CASSFQGYEQYF. In DNA form, the CDR3 reads TGTGCCAGCAGTTTCCAGGGTTACGAGCAGTACTTC.

This chain connects TRBV28 to TRBJ1-4, with D perhaps TRBD1 (5 bases). The germline V gene encodes CDR1 MDHEN and CDR2 SYDVKM. V shed 7 bases and J shed 8 bases, with 23 bases lying between them. The CDR3 extends over 16 amino acids. This CDR3 reads CASTTTGLGDSEKLFF. Written as DNA, the CDR3 is TGTGCCAGCACCACTACGGGACTGGGGGATTCGGAAAAACTGTTTTTT.

The J gene is TRBJ2-3, the V gene TRBV5-1; 7 bases fit TRBD2. Trimming removed 0 bases from V and 0 bases from J; junction bases left unmatched: 4. Germline values: CDR1 SGHRS, CDR2 YFSETQ. The CDR3 covers 16 residues. The CDR3 reads CASSLAGLPSTDTQYF. CDR3 DNA: TGCGCCAGCAGCTTGGCGGGACTACCTAGCACAGATACGCAGTATTTT.

The CDR3, as DNA: TGTGCCAGCTCAGCCCTACAGGGTCCAGATACGCAGTATTTT. This encodes CASSALQGPDTQYF. The chain recombines TRBV18 with TRBJ2-3; a weak D match, TRBD1 (6 bases). V was trimmed by 5 bases and J by 4 bases, leaving 13 bases between them. The V gene's germline CDR1 is KGHSH and CDR2 LQKENI. The length of the CDR3 is 14 residues.